Listed below are T cell receptor beta chains from one sample, sequenced in a study of T cells in Graves' hyperthyroidism and ophthalmopathy. TCRdb ran MiXCR on the multiplex PCR reads and lists one entry per CDR3 protein. The data contain more than 300,000 distinct CDR3 sequences, approximately 17% of them singletons. The sample comprised blood. These receptors were collected from a man in his late teens or twenties with Graves' ophthalmopathy. CDR3s include the opening cysteine and the closing phenylalanine or tryptophan. The D gene is left open where the match is weak. Clone size appears in some rows only: once, few, many, or a class for an expanded clone.

cdr3_aa	cdr3_nt	d_call	clone_size	v_call	j_call
CASSQDVPPGAGELFF	TGCGCCAGCAGCCAAGATGTCCCCCCTGGTGCTGGGGAGCTGTTTTTT	-	-	TRBV4-1	TRBJ2-2
CASSLSRRVETEAFF	TGCGCCAGCAGCTTAAGCCGCAGGGTAGAAACTGAAGCTTTCTTT	-	many	TRBV5-1	TRBJ1-1
CASRAAGRFQETQYF	TGCGCCAGCAGAGCGGCAGGGCGCTTCCAAGAGACCCAGTACTTC	-	-	TRBV10-2	TRBJ2-5
CSARKNTEAFF	TGCAGTGCTAGAAAGAACACTGAAGCTTTCTTT	-	many	TRBV20-1	TRBJ1-1
CARKPSSYNEQFF	TGTGCCAGAAAGCCAAGCTCCTACAATGAGCAGTTCTTC	-	-	TRBV2	TRBJ2-1
CATTWEGVQPQHF	TGTGCCACTACATGGGAGGGTGTCCAGCCCCAGCATTTT	-	many	TRBV6-1	TRBJ1-5
CASSSPAGGGSTWSTQYF	TGTGCCAGCAGTTCACCTGCGGGGGGCGGGTCGACCTGGAGTACGCAGTATTTT	TRBD2	many	TRBV6-1	TRBJ2-3
CASSQGRGGSLHF	TGTGCCAGCAGCCAAGGTCGCGGGGGGTCCCTCCACTTT	-	few	TRBV3-1	TRBJ1-6
CASSYGHVGYEQYF	TGTGCCAGCAGTTACGGACACGTCGGCTACGAGCAGTACTTC	-	many	TRBV27	TRBJ2-7
CASSSDPAAGITDTQYF	TGTGCCAGCTCCAGTGATCCCGCGGCAGGGATCACAGATACGCAGTATTTT	-	many	TRBV2	TRBJ2-3
CAKLGTPGAKNIQYF	TGTGCCAAGCTCGGGACGCCTGGTGCCAAAAACATTCAGTACTTC	-	many	TRBV12-3/TRBV12-4	TRBJ2-4
CASNPDRPYEQYF	TGTGCCAGCAACCCCGACAGACCTTACGAGCAGTACTTC	-	-	TRBV5-8	TRBJ2-7
CASLGRRTNEKLFF	TGTGCCAGCTTGGGGCGAAGGACTAATGAAAAACTGTTTTTT	-	few	TRBV2	TRBJ1-4
CASSRSNEQFF	TGTGCCAGCTCCCGATCCAATGAGCAGTTCTTC	-	many	TRBV2	TRBJ2-1
CASSFSGLREQFF	TGTGCCAGCAGCTTTAGCGGGTTGAGAGAGCAGTTCTTC	TRBD2	-	TRBV7-6	TRBJ2-1
CASSPQPGGEQYF	TGTGCCAGCAGTCCCCAGCCAGGGGGTGAGCAGTACTTC	TRBD1	-	TRBV12-3/TRBV12-4	TRBJ2-7
CASSQGPEPQHF	TGTGCCAGCAGCCAAGGGCCTGAGCCCCAGCATTTT	-	-	TRBV14	TRBJ1-5
CASSEASGGAADTGELFF	TGTGCCAGCAGTGAAGCTAGCGGGGGGGCTGCCGACACCGGGGAGCTGTTTTTT	TRBD2	-	TRBV6-1	TRBJ2-2
CASSDTGTVNTEAFF	TGTGCCAGCAGTGACACCGGGACGGTGAACACTGAAGCTTTCTTT	-	many	TRBV27	TRBJ1-1
CASSNVQGGGLDTQYF	TGTGCCAGCAGTAACGTCCAGGGCGGGGGATTAGATACGCAGTATTTT	TRBD2	-	TRBV6-1	TRBJ2-3
CASSRGPDSNQPQHF	TGCGCCAGCAGCAGGGGACCGGACAGCAATCAGCCCCAGCATTTT	-	-	TRBV5-1	TRBJ1-5
CASSLQGTLYGYTF	TGTGCCAGCAGTTTACAGGGGACGCTCTATGGCTACACCTTC	-	few	TRBV12-3/TRBV12-4	TRBJ1-2
CASSLAGASTNEKLFF	TGCGCCAGCAGCTTGGCCGGAGCAAGCACTAATGAAAAACTGTTTTTT	-	many	TRBV5-1	TRBJ1-4
CASSPRTGWNGYTF	TGTGCCAGCAGCCCCCGGACGGGGTGGAATGGCTACACCTTC	-	many	TRBV9	TRBJ1-2
CSVRRTTNYGYTF	TGCAGTGTTAGGAGGACAACAAACTATGGCTACACCTTC	-	-	TRBV20-1	TRBJ1-2
CATSSGQGAGDTQYF	TGTGCCACCAGCAGCGGACAGGGGGCGGGAGATACGCAGTATTTT	TRBD1	-	TRBV15	TRBJ2-3
CASSSIDQPQHF	TGTGCCAGCAGTTCAATAGACCAGCCCCAGCATTTT	-	-	TRBV7-2	TRBJ1-5
CAISETGTGVGRDTEAFF	TGTGCCATCAGTGAAACGGGGACAGGGGTTGGACGAGACACTGAAGCTTTCTTT	TRBD1	many	TRBV10-3	TRBJ1-1
CATSSRGSAITDTQYF	TGTGCCACCAGCAGCAGGGGGAGCGCCATCACAGATACGCAGTATTTT	TRBD1	-	TRBV15	TRBJ2-3
CASSYRSTSGGGDTQYF	TGTGCCAGCAGCTACCGTTCGACTAGCGGGGGCGGGGATACGCAGTATTTT	TRBD2	many	TRBV7-9	TRBJ2-3